What follows is one TCR beta chain and its context. Germline V gives CDR1 SGDLS, CDR2 YYNGEE. The ends were cut back, 2 bases at V and 2 bases at J, with 13 bases in the middle. This CDR3 is built from 15 residues. This entry is derived from a study of shared clonotypes between healthy human individuals. Whole-study context: The donor pool was made up of a couple of women and a few men aged 18 to 49.

TCRdb's table, derived via immunoSEQ multiplex PCR, lists solely in-frame clones and lacks some. The table has millions of clones, over 85% seen once. The V gene is TRBV9, the J gene TRBJ1-1; no clear D gene. This TCR derives from a man younger than 35 in good health. The source material was naive CD4+ T cells sorted from blood. Subset reported: CD45RA+ positively selected. The CDR3 region has the DNA TGTGCCAGCAGCGTTCGACCGACGGTAAACACTGAAGCTTTCTTT. Translating it yields CASSVRPTVNTEAFF.